These T cell receptor beta chains were read from a single sample in a study of CD8+CD57+ T cells in acquired aplastic anemia. TCRdb called the reads again in MiXCR, with one record for every CDR3 protein. This table has around 230,000 distinct CDR3 sequences, around 60% appearing once. Sequenced input: sorted CD4+, CD8+, or CD8+CD57+ T cells (not recorded which) from PBMCs. The source is a human donor in good health. Both conserved end residues are part of each CDR3. D genes are given only for firm matches. Clone size appears in some rows only: once, few, many, or a class for an expanded clone.

j_call | d_call | v_call | clone_size | cdr3_aa | cdr3_nt
TRBJ2-3 | NA | TRBV7-2 | once | CASSLGLRTDTQYF | TGTGCCAGCAGCTTAGGGCTCCGCACAGATACGCAGTATTTT
TRBJ2-7 | TRBD2 | TRBV12-3/TRBV12-4 | NA | CASSLTSGGPAYEQYF | TGTGCCAGCAGTTTGACTAGCGGGGGGCCGGCCTACGAGCAGTACTTC
TRBJ1-2 | NA | TRBV10-3 | NA | CAYGGDYGYTF | TGTGCCTATGGGGGGGACTATGGCTACACCTTC
TRBJ1-1 | NA | TRBV29-1 | NA | CSVLNTEALF | TGCAGCGTACTGAACACCGAAGCTCTCTTT
TRBJ1-3 | NA | TRBV7-8 | few | CASTRGGGNTIYF | TGTGCCAGCACCCGAGGTGGAGGAAACACCATATATTTT
TRBJ1-2 | TRBD1 | TRBV10-3 | NA | CAISEPGGNYGYTF | TGTGCCATCAGTGAGCCAGGGGGGAACTATGGCTACACCTTC
TRBJ1-2 | TRBD1 | TRBV7-4 | once | CASSPGTVTPYGYTF | TGTGCCAGCAGCCCCGGGACAGTTACCCCTTATGGCTACACCTTC
TRBJ1-2 | TRBD1 | TRBV9 | many | CASSVARQGATYGYTF | TGTGCCAGCAGCGTAGCTCGACAGGGGGCGACCTATGGCTACACCTTC
TRBJ2-7 | TRBD2 | TRBV9 | many | CASSVGASGAHEQYF | TGTGCCAGCAGCGTAGGGGCTAGCGGGGCCCACGAGCAGTACTTC
TRBJ2-2 | NA | TRBV7-7 | NA | CASSLGSGVAGELFF | TGTGCCAGCAGCTTAGGCTCCGGGGTGGCCGGGGAGCTGTTTTTT
TRBJ2-1 | NA | TRBV24-1 | NA | CATSDLRSSENEQFF | TGTGCCACCAGTGATTTGCGGTCTAGCGAAAATGAGCAGTTCTTC
TRBJ2-7 | TRBD1 | TRBV7-8 | few | CASSLVQGPYEQYF | TGTGCCAGCAGCTTAGTACAGGGGCCCTACGAGCAGTACTTC
TRBJ2-5 | NA | TRBV7-2 | NA | CASNPGGGRVQTQYF | TGTGCCAGCAACCCAGGGGGCGGGAGAGTACAGACCCAGTACTTC
TRBJ1-1 | NA | TRBV19 | NA | CASSTPGNTEAFF | TGTGCCAGTAGCACCCCGGGAAACACTGAAGCTTTCTTT
TRBJ1-6 | TRBD1 | TRBV9 | NA | CASRFRDRGNSPLHF | TGTGCCAGCAGGTTCCGGGACAGGGGTAATTCACCCCTCCACTTT
TRBJ2-7 | TRBD1 | TRBV5-1 | NA | CASSLGGTGGGYEQYF | TGCGCCAGCAGCTTGGGGGGGACAGGGGGTGGCTACGAGCAGTACTTC
TRBJ1-2 | NA | TRBV29-1 | NA | CSVRQGTYGYTF | TGCAGCGTTCGCCAGGGTACTTATGGCTACACCTTC
TRBJ1-4 | NA | TRBV6-5 | once | CASSVAGTNEKLFF | TGTGCCAGCAGTGTTGCGGGGACTAATGAAAAACTGTTTTTT
TRBJ1-2 | TRBD1 | TRBV13 | few | CASSPRAGQGPYGYTF | TGTGCCAGCAGCCCGAGGGCGGGACAGGGACCCTATGGCTACACCTTC
TRBJ2-7 | TRBD2 | TRBV9 | NA | CASSVAGGGAGEQYF | TGTGCCAGCAGCGTGGCAGGCGGGGGGGCGGGGGAGCAGTACTTC
TRBJ2-1 | TRBD2 | TRBV11-2 | NA | CASSSGLAGGVGNEQFF | TGTGCCAGCAGCTCGGGACTAGCGGGGGGTGTGGGCAATGAGCAGTTCTTC
TRBJ2-7 | TRBD1 | TRBV19 | NA | CASSPYSGGYEQYF | TGTGCCAGTAGTCCATATTCAGGGGGCTACGAGCAGTACTTC
TRBJ1-2 | TRBD1 | TRBV19 | NA | CASSIFGWDIGTDGYTF | TGTGCCAGTAGTATATTCGGATGGGACATCGGGACAGATGGCTACACCTTC
TRBJ2-3 | TRBD2 | TRBV5-1 | many | CASSRGGGSTDTQYF | TGCGCCAGCAGCCGCGGGGGGGGAAGCACAGATACGCAGTATTTT
TRBJ2-7 | NA | TRBV29-1 | many | CSVVGEWKAYEQYF | TGCAGCGTTGTGGGGGAATGGAAAGCCTACGAGCAGTACTTC
TRBJ2-7 | TRBD2 | TRBV20-1 | few | CSARGTGGYEQYF | TGCAGTGCTAGGGGAACGGGAGGATACGAGCAGTACTTC
TRBJ1-5 | NA | TRBV10-3 | NA | CAISPDGQPQHF | TGTGCCATCAGTCCCGACGGACAGCCCCAGCATTTT
TRBJ1-1 | NA | TRBV12-3/TRBV12-4 | many | CASSVSWAEAFF | TGTGCCAGCAGTGTGAGTTGGGCTGAAGCTTTCTTT
TRBJ2-3 | TRBD1 | TRBV20-1 | many | CSARDHRGLGTDTQYF | TGCAGTGCTAGAGATCACAGGGGCTTGGGCACAGATACGCAGTATTTT
TRBJ2-3 | TRBD2 | TRBV19 | NA | CASTLRSGNSDTQYF | TGTGCCAGTACCCTCCGTAGCGGGAACTCAGATACGCAGTATTTT
TRBJ2-3 | TRBD1 | TRBV7-2 | NA | CASSPGTGRADTQYF | TGTGCCAGCAGCCCAGGGACAGGGCGCGCAGATACGCAGTATTTT
TRBJ1-5 | NA | TRBV20-1 | NA | CSARSPNQPQHF | TGCAGTGCTAGATCCCCGAATCAGCCCCAGCATTTT
TRBJ2-1 | NA | TRBV7-6 | many | CASSAPGHNEQFF | TGTGCCAGCAGCGCCCCCGGGCACAATGAGCAGTTCTTC
TRBJ2-7 | NA | TRBV15 | few | CATSRVGYEQYF | TGTGCCACCAGCAGAGTAGGGTACGAGCAGTACTTC
TRBJ2-1 | NA | TRBV12-3/TRBV12-4 | once | CASSLSGIDEQFF | TGTGCCAGCAGTTTGTCGGGTATCGATGAGCAGTTCTTC
TRBJ2-7 | NA | TRBV7-4 | NA | CARVRTGEAYEQYF | TGTGCTAGAGTCCGGACCGGGGAAGCCTACGAGCAGTACTTC
TRBJ2-3 | TRBD2 | TRBV10-3 | NA | CAISERTSGYTDTQYF | TGTGCCATCAGTGAAAGGACTAGCGGTTACACAGATACGCAGTATTTT
TRBJ2-1 | NA | TRBV10-1 | NA | CASSQALVSYNEQFF | TGTGCCAGCAGCCAAGCACTAGTCAGCTACAATGAGCAGTTCTTC
TRBJ2-7 | NA | TRBV24-1 | NA | CATRQDFPYEQYF | TGTGCCACCCGACAGGATTTTCCCTACGAGCAGTACTTC
TRBJ2-2 | NA | TRBV2 | NA | CASSTGSGELFF | TGTGCCAGCAGTACAGGGTCCGGGGAGCTGTTTTTT
TRBJ2-5 | NA | TRBV7-3 | NA | CASSLTPGQQETQYF | TGTGCCAGCAGCCTAACCCCCGGACAGCAAGAGACCCAGTACTTC